This T cell receptor beta chain was captured in a study of CD8+CD57+ T cells in acquired aplastic anemia. Comments on this clonotype: Its specificity is not known. A much larger clone differs by one base, so this may be a read error.

Profiles of TCR beta VDJ and CDR3 were generated from a genomic DNA template. TCRdb re-analysed the reads in MiXCR, keeping a single row per CDR3 protein. In the table there are hundreds of thousands of distinct CDR3 sequences, approximately 50% of which are singletons. This CDR3 region has 15 residues. Germline V CDR1 and CDR2: MRHNA, SNTAGT. The V gene lost 2 bases and the J gene lost 6 bases, with 14 bases spanning the gap. The study's findings and limits: Any difference that existed in CD8+ Simpson's diversity between patients and controls was not significant. Overlap between patients and controls comprised just under 30 CD8+ CDR3 sequences.

Patients selected for sequencing had displayed CD8+CD57+ cell expansion by flow cytometry. The cohort consisted entirely of patients having severe acquired aplastic anemia. Therapy had not been given to patients before blood sampling. This receptor was obtained from a human donor with aplastic anemia. This rearrangement joins TRBV6-4 to TRBJ2-1; D may be TRBD2 (5 bases). The sample consisted of sorted CD4+, CD8+, or CD8+CD57+ T cells (not recorded which) from PBMCs. As DNA, the CDR3 is TGTGCCAGCAGTGACAATGGGGAGACTTGCAATGAGCAGTTCTTC. It encodes CASSDNGETCNEQFF.